Described below is a single T cell receptor (beta chain) sequence and its context. The data belong to a study of blood T cell repertoires in COVID-19. The CDR3 is 17 amino acids. Germline V lookup: CDR1 LGHDT, CDR2 YNNKEL (reference sequence). V was pared by 1 base and J by 1 base, with 4 bases of the junction left unmatched. Original processing methods: Estimated nucleated cell counts came from reference gene primer amplification. The table came from immunoSEQ multiplex PCR; TCRdb's copy has only in-frame clones and leaves some out. The V and J calls and clone size come from that table; D and trimming were worked out from the DNA. The table has about 100,000 clones, approximately 80% seen once.

V gene TRBV3-1 (or the pseudogene TRBV3-2) combines with J gene TRBJ2-6; 7 nucleotides align to TRBD1. What was sequenced was peripheral blood. This clonotype was obtained from a woman aged 70-85 years with acute or convalescent COVID-19. CDR3 loop: CASSQGDSFSGANVLTF. CDR3 DNA sequence: TGTGCCAGCAGCCAAGGGGACAGTTTTTCTGGGGCCAACGTCCTGACTTTC.